What follows is one TCR beta chain and its context. Via MiXCR, TCRdb re-called the 5' RACE reads, giving one row per CDR3 protein. Here the sample spans over a thousand distinct CDR3 sequences, about 25% being singletons. As for time point: sample taken at primary tumor resection. Samples came from some 71 TRACERx patients with untreated early-stage lung cancer. The data originate from a study of spatial heterogeneity in lung cancer. Germline V gene sequence: CDR1 SQVTM, CDR2 ANQGSEA. The CDR3 loop spans 14 amino acids. J gave up 6 bases and V 5 bases, and 9 bases lay outside the gene matches. The clonotype comes from a female donor with early-stage non-small cell lung cancer. The sample in question was normal lung tissue next to the tumor, obtained at surgery. The chain has TRBV29-1 and TRBJ2-1; 8 bases are a match to TRBD1. The CDR3 protein is CSVLTGVWGNEQFF. The CDR3 DNA reads as TGCAGCGTTCTGACAGGGGTTTGGGGCAATGAGCAGTTCTTC.